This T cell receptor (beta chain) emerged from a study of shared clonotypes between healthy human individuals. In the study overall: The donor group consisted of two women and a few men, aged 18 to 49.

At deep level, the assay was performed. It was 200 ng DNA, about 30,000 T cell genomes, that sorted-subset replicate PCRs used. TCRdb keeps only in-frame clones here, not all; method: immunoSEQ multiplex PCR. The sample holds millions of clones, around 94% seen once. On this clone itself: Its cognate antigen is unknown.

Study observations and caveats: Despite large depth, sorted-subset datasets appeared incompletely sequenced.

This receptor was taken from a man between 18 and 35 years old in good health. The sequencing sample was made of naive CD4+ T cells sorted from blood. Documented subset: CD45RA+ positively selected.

The CDR3 DNA sequence: TGTGCTAGTGCCTCGGGGACCCGGACTCTGACCTACGAGCAGTACTTC. It is translated as CASASGTRTLTYEQYF. V and J are TRBV12-5 and TRBJ2-7; D assignment may be TRBD1 or TRBD2 (5 bases each). Trimming removed 7 bases from V and 2 bases from J, with 21 bases in between. This CDR3 is 16 amino acids long. Per germline, CDR1 LGHNT and CDR2 FRNRAP.